This entry concerns a single T cell receptor beta chain. Its specific antigen is unknown. Library preparation used 5' RACE. Preparation of each TCR library used approximately 3.5 ug of total RNA. cDNA was synthesized with SMARTScribe reverse transcriptase in eight separate reactions per sample. During cDNA synthesis, template switching introduced unique molecular identifiers that contained a 6-nucleotide sample barcode. TCRalpha and TCRbeta cDNA was amplified by two nested PCRs of roughly 16 and 10 cycles, with bead purification after each PCR. Before amplification, the cDNA was treated with uracil DNA-glycosylase and purified using the QIAquick PCR purification kit. The second PCR was the step at which Illumina TruSeq-compatible adapters and sample-specific barcodes were added. Library quality and concentration were checked on TapeStation and Qubit, and libraries were pooled at approximately 5 ng each. Pooled libraries were sequenced on an Illumina HiSeq2500 single-index Rapid Run with 2 x 100 bp reads and custom sequencing primers. The authors' analysis ran thus. MiGEC version 1.2.6 was used for UMI-based consensus assembly to correct PCR and sequencing errors. MiXCR version 2.1.1 was used for V(D)J alignment, clonotype assembly and CDR3 extraction. To normalise gene usage, clonotype sharing and MAIT/NKT TCR abundance, the analysis used the top 1000, 10 000 and 20 000 clonotypes per sample. Diversity was computed as the inverse Simpson index with the vegan R package after downsampling to 27 000 UMIs. Paired Mann-Whitney U tests on discordant twin pairs were used, with Benjamini-Hochberg multiple-testing correction. TCRdb reprocessed the public reads and reports one entry per CDR3 protein sequence, without DNA. The V and J calls, along with clone size, are taken from TCRdb and not from the paper's own processing. The sample's table lists a count of about 160,000 distinct CDR3 sequences. The ten largest account for roughly 2.4% of the sample.

The CDR3 contains 14 residues, cysteine and phenylalanine counted. The DNA sequence is not available. In the germline V gene, CDR1 corresponds to ENHRY and CDR2 to SYGVKD. A roughly 2.7 ml peripheral blood sample was drawn into PAXgene tubes per donor and stored at -80°C. Without any T cell sorting, total RNA was extracted from whole blood using the PAXgene blood miRNA kit on an automated QIAcube. Peripheral blood from monozygotic twin pairs who were concordant or discordant for inflammatory bowel disease underwent deep TCRalpha and TCRbeta repertoire profiling using unique molecular barcoding. For every twin pair, smoking habits were documented, and each individual was categorised as a current, former or never smoker. The sample belongs to a study of monozygotic twins with inflammatory bowel disease (dated by TCRdb to about 2019). Regarding the research as a whole: In total, some 30 monozygotic twin pairs made up the full study: 19 Danish pairs, all IBD-discordant, plus nine German pairs, of which four were IBD-concordant and five were IBD-discordant. Each individual had, on average, about 151 000 unique TCRalpha sequences and 181 000 unique TCRbeta sequences available for analysis. Within discordant pairs, disease-associated traits were sought mainly by comparing IBD patients with their genetically identical healthy co-twins. Summary of the overall study and its limitations: Compared with healthy twins, IBD patients had fewer clonotypes in common with other individuals, a difference most pronounced in patients showing signs of disease activity. Different T cell subtypes could not be distinguished in the analysis. No single strong signal or clonotype linked to IBD turned up in the results, so the idea that one exists was not supported. Because patients were on differing immunosuppressive treatments, the repertoires may have picked up extra background noise and inter-individual variability. No difference in repertoire similarity was observed between concordant and discordant twins, possibly owing to limited statistical power. Measured by the inverse Simpson index, TCRbeta repertoire diversity was lower in IBD patients than in their healthy co-twins.

Here the chain combines TRBV10-3 and TRBJ2-3. The TCR sequence derives from a human donor with ulcerative colitis or Crohn's disease, or a healthy co-twin of an affected twin (not recorded which). Sample: blood. This receptor carries the CDR3 CAISIRLVTDTQYF.